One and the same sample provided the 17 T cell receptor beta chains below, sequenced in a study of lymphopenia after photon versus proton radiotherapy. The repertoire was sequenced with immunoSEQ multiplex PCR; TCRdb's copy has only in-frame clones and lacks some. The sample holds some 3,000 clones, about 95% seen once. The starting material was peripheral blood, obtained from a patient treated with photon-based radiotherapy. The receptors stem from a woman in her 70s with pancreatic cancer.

DNA of the CDR3: TGTGCCAGCAGCGTAGACCAGGGGGGCGGCGGCTACACCTTC. Its protein is CASSVDQGGGGYTF. The chain employs TRBV9 and TRBJ1-2; 7 nucleotides match TRBD1. The V gene's germline CDR1 is SGDLS and CDR2 YYNGEE. V shed 0 bases and J 8 bases; nucleotides not matched to a gene: 7. The CDR3 is 14 amino acids.

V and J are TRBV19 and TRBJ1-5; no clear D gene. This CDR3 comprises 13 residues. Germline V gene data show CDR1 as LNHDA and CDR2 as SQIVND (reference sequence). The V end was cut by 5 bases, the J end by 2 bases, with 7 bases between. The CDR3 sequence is CASSPRGNQPQHF. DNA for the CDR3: TGTGCCAGTAGTCCTAGGGGCAATCAGCCCCAGCATTTT.

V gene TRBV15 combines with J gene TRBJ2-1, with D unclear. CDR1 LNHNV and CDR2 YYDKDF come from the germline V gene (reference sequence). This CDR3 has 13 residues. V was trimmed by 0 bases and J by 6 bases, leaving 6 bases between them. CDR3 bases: TGTGCCACCAGCAGAGATCCTAGCAATGAGCAGTTCTTC. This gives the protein CATSRDPSNEQFF. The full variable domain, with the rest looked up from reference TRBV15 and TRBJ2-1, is DAMVIQNPRYQVTQFGKPVTLSCSQTLNHNVMYWYQQKSSQAPKLLFHYYDKDFNNEADTPDNFQSRRPNTSFCFLDIRSPGLGDTAMYLCATSRDPSNEQFFGPGTRLTVL.

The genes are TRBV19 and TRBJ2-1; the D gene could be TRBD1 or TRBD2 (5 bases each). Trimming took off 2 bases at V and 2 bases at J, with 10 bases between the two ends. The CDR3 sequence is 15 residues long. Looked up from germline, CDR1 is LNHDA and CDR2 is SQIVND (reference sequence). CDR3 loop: CASSISGTAYNEQFF. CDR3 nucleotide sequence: TGTGCCAGTAGTATATCCGGGACGGCCTACAATGAGCAGTTCTTC.

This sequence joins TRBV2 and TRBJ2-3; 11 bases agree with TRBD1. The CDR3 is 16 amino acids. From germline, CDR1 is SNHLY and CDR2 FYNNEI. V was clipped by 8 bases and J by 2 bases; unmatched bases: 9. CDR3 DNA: TGTGCCAGCGCCCCCGGGACAGGGGGTTACACAGATACGCAGTATTTT. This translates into CASAPGTGGYTDTQYF.

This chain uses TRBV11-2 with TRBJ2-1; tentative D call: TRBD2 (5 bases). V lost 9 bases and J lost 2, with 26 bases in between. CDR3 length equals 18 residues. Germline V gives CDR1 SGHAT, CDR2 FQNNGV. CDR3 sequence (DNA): TGTGCCAGTCGTTCCCCCCAGTGGGTTGGGAGCCCCTACAATGAGCAGTTCTTC. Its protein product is CASRSPQWVGSPYNEQFF. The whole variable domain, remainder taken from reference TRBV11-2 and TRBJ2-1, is EAGVAQSPRYKIIEKRQSVAFWCNPISGHATLYWYQQILGQGPKLLIQFQNNGVVDDSQLPKDRFSAERLKGVDSTLKIQPAKLEDSAVYLCASRSPQWVGSPYNEQFFGPGTRLTVL.

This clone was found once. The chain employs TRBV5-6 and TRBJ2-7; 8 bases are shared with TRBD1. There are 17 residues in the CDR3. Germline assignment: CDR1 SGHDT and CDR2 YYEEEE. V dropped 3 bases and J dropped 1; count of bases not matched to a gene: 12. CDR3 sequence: CASSSLFGQGGSYEQYF. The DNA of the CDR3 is TGTGCCAGCAGCTCCCTCTTCGGACAGGGCGGTTCCTACGAGCAGTACTTC.

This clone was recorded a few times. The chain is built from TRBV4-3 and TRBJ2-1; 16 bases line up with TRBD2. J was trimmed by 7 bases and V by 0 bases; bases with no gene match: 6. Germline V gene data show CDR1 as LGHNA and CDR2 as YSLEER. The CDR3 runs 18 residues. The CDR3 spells CASSQEGLAGGGRNEQFF. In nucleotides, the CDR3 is TGCGCCAGCAGCCAAGAGGGACTAGCGGGAGGGGGTAGGAATGAGCAGTTCTTC.

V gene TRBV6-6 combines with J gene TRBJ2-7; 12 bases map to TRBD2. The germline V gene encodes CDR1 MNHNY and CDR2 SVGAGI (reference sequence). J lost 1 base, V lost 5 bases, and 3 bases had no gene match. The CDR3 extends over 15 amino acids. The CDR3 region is CASSTGLAGSYEQYF. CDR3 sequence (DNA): TGTGCCAGCAGTACCGGACTAGCGGGATCCTACGAGCAGTACTTC.

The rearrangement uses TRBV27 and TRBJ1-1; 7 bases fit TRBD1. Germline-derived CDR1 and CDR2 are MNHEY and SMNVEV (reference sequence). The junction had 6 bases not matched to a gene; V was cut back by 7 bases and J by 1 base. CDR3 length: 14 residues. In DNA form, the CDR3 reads TGTGCCAGCAACAGACAGGGCCCGAACACTGAAGCTTTCTTT. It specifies CASNRQGPNTEAFF.

The CDR3: CASSSQRAGGPDTQYF. The CDR3 DNA is TGTGCCAGCAGCTCCCAGAGAGCGGGAGGGCCAGATACGCAGTATTTT. V usage is TRBV7-2 and J usage is TRBJ2-3; 10 bases are shared with TRBD2. The V gene end was trimmed by 4 bases and the J gene end by 4 bases; junction bases not matched to a gene: 8. Germline CDR1 SGHTA, CDR2 FQGNSA. The length of the CDR3 is 16 residues.

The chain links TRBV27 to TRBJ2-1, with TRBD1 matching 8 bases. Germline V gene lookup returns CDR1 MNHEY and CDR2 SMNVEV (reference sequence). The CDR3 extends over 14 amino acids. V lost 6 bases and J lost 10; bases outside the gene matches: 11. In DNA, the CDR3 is TGTGCCAGCAGATCCAGGGGGCTGCGGGGAGAGCAGTTCTTC. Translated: CASRSRGLRGEQFF.

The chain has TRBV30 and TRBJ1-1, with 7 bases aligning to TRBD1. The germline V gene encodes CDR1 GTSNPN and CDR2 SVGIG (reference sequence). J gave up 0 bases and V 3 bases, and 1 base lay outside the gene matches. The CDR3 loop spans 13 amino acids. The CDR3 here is CAWRTGLNTEAFF. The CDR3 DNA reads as TGTGCCTGGAGGACAGGGTTGAACACTGAAGCTTTCTTT.

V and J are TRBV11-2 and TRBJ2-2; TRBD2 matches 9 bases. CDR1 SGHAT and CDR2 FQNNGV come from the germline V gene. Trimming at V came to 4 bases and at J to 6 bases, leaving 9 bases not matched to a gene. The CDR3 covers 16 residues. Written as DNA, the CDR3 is TGTGCCAGCAGCTCCCTTGGCGGGAGGGTATCCGGGGAGCTGTTTTTT. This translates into CASSSLGGRVSGELFF.

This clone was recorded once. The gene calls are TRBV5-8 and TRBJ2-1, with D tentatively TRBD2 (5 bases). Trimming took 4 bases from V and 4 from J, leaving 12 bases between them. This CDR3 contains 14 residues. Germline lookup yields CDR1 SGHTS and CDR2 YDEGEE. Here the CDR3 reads CASSPEEGYNEQFF. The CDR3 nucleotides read TGTGCCAGCAGCCCGGAGGAAGGGTACAATGAGCAGTTCTTC.

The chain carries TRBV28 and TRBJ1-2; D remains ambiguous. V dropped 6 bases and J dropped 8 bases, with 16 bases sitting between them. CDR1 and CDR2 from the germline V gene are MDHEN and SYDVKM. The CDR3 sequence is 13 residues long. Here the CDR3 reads CASSHDPDGGYTF. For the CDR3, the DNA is TGTGCCAGCAGCCATGACCCTGATGGGGGCTACACCTTC.

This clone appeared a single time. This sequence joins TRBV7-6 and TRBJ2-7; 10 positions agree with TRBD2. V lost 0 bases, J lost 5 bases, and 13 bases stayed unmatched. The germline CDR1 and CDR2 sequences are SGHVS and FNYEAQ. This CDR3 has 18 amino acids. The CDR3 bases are TGTGCCAGCAGCTTAGCCCCAACGTGGACTAGCGGTTCGAACGAGCAGTACTTC. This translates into CASSLAPTWTSGSNEQYF. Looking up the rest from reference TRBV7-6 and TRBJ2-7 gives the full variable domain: GAGVSQSPRYKVTKRGQDVALRCDPISGHVSLYWYRQALGQGPEFLTYFNYEAQQDKSGLPNDRFSAERPEGSISTLTIQRTEQRDSAMYRCASSLAPTWTSGSNEQYFGPGTRLTVT.